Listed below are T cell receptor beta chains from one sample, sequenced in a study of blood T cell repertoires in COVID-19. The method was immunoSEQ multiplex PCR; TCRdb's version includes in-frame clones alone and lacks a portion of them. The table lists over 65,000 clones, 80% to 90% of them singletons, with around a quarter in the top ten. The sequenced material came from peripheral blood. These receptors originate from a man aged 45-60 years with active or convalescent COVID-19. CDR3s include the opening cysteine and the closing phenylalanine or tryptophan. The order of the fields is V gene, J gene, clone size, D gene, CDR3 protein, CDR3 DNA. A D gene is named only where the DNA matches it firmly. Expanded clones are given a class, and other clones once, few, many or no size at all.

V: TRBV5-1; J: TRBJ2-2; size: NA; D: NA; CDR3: CASRDPGVGDTGELFF; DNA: TGCGCCAGCAGAGACCCCGGGGTTGGAGACACCGGGGAGCTGTTTTTT
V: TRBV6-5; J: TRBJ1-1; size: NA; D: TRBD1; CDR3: CASRQGEGEAFF; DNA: TGTGCCAGCAGACAGGGGGAGGGTGAAGCTTTCTTT
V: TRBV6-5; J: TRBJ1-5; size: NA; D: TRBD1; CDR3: CASRMTGYQPQHF; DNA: TGTGCCAGCAGAATGACAGGGTATCAGCCCCAGCATTTT
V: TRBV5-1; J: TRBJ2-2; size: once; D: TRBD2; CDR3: CASSRLAGGNTGELFF; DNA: TGCGCCAGCAGCCGACTAGCGGGGGGGAACACCGGGGAGCTGTTTTTT
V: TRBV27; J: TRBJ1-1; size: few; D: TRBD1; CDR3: CASRLTGGNTEAFF; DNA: TGTGCCAGCAGGTTGACAGGGGGAAACACTGAAGCTTTCTTT
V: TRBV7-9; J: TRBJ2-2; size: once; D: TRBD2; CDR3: CASIGSGSGTGELFF; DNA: TGTGCCAGCATAGGTAGCGGGAGTGGCACCGGGGAGCTGTTTTTT
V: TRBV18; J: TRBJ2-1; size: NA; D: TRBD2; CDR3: CASSPPNLAGVYEQFF; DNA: TGTGCCAGCTCACCACCTAATCTAGCGGGAGTCTATGAGCAGTTCTTC
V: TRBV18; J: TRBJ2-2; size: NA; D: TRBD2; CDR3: CASSPGAGGLTGELFF; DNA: TGTGCCAGCTCACCAGGAGCGGGAGGTCTCACCGGGGAGCTGTTTTTT
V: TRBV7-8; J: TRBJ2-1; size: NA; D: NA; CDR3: CASSLGVQMSYNEQFF; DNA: TGTGCCAGCAGCTTGGGAGTTCAAATGTCCTACAATGAGCAGTTCTTC
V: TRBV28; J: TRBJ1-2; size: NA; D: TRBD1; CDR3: CASSPTGAFDYGYTF; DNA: TGTGCCAGCAGCCCTACAGGGGCTTTTGACTATGGCTACACCTTC
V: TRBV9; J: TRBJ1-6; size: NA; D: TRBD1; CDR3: CASSPSGTDNSPLHF; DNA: TGTGCCAGCAGCCCATCCGGGACAGATAATTCACCCCTCCACTTT
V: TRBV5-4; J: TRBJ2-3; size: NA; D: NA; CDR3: CASSLRFDTDTQYF; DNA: TGTGCCAGCAGCTTACGGTTTGACACAGATACGCAGTATTTT
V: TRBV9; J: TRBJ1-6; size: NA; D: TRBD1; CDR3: CASGAGGAGNSPLHF; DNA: TGTGCCAGCGGTGCAGGGGGCGCGGGTAATTCACCCCTCCACTTT
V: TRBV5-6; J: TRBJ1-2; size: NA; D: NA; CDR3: CASSRGDTYGYTF; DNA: TGTGCCAGCAGCAGAGGGGACACCTATGGCTACACCTTC
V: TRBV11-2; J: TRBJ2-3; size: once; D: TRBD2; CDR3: CASRGLAGLTDTQYF; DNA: TGTGCCAGCAGGGGACTAGCGGGATTGACAGATACGCAGTATTTT